The present TCR beta chain was sequenced within a study of technical replicates of blood from four donors. The repertoire was sequenced with immunoSEQ multiplex PCR; TCRdb's copy has only in-frame clones and lacks some. The sample consists of approximately 81,000 clones, 75% to 85% of them appearing once. V lost 1 base and J lost 5; bases outside the gene matches: 17. The CDR3 sequence is 18 residues long. Germline V gene data show CDR1 as GTSNPN and CDR2 as SVGIG (reference sequence). The origin of this receptor is a human donor in good health. Some clones in this sample may be carry-over from other donors' samples. The specimen sequenced was PBMCs. The gene calls are TRBV30 and TRBJ2-3; 8 positions match TRBD2. The CDR3 loop is CAWSGLARREREIDTQYF. For the CDR3, the DNA is TGTGCCTGGAGTGGCCTCGCCCGGCGGGAGCGGGAGATAGATACGCAGTATTTT. Together with reference TRBV30 and TRBJ2-3, the CDR3 gives the full variable domain: SQTIHQWPATLVQPVGSPLSLECTVEGTSNPNLYWYRQAAGRGLQLLFYSVGIGQISSEVPQNLSASRPQDRQFILSSKKLLLSDSGFYLCAWSGLARREREIDTQYFGPGTRLTVL.